A single T cell receptor beta chain is shown here with its context. Generated by immunoSEQ multiplex PCR, the TCRdb table keeps only in-frame clones and is missing some. Here the sample spans over 50,000 clones, 80% to 95% being singletons. This entry comes from a study of OX40 agonist ivuxolimab in advanced cancers. Study-wide context: Two cutaneous melanoma patients and one hepatocellular carcinoma patient, three in all, had partial responses.

Baseline was the first blood sampling point, followed by cycle 4 day 1 and cycle 7 day 1. The CDR3 totals 15 residues. Germline CDR1 and CDR2: MGHRA and YSYEKL. Trimming took 4 bases from V and 6 from J, leaving 18 bases between them. The starting material was CD4+ or CD8+ T cells sorted from blood, obtained in a trial of the OX40 agonist ivuxolimab. The TCR comes from an adult with an advanced solid tumor such as melanoma, head and neck, liver or kidney cancer. The chain is built from TRBV4-1 and TRBJ1-2, with D possibly TRBD1 on 5 matching bases. The CDR3 here is CASSPDAGTGNGYTF. DNA of the CDR3: TGCGCCAGCAGCCCAGACGCCGGGACGGGAAATGGCTACACCTTC.